Listed below are T cell receptor beta chains from one sample, sequenced in a study of blood T cell repertoires in COVID-19. Clones were sequenced by immunoSEQ multiplex PCR, and TCRdb holds only the in-frame ones, with some missing. In the table there are more than 13,000 clones, roughly 87% of which are singletons. Source material: peripheral blood. The origin of the receptors is a human donor in a cohort sampled during active COVID-19. Both conserved end residues are part of each CDR3. The D gene is left open where the match is weak. Clone size is stated in some rows and not others, as once, few, many or a class when expanded.

V	J	D	size	CDR3	DNA
TRBV28	TRBJ1-5	TRBD1	NA	CASGPTGWGQPQHF	TGTGCCAGCGGGCCGACAGGGTGGGGCCAGCCCCAGCATTTT
TRBV6-6	TRBJ2-7	NA	NA	CASSHGLGEQYF	TGTGCCAGCAGTCACGGACTTGGGGAGCAGTACTTC
TRBV7-6	TRBJ2-1	NA	NA	CASSLSRVHEQFF	TGTGCCAGCAGCTTATCCAGGGTCCATGAGCAGTTCTTC
TRBV18	TRBJ2-2	NA	NA	CASSPPGLTGELFF	TGTGCCAGCTCACCACCGGGGCTAACCGGGGAGCTGTTTTTT
TRBV27	TRBJ2-7	TRBD1	NA	CASRPDPGTVAYEQYF	TGTGCCAGCAGACCCGACCCCGGGACAGTGGCCTACGAGCAGTACTTC
TRBV5-1	TRBJ1-4	NA	NA	CASSLRGGSEKLFF	TGCGCCAGCAGCTTGAGGGGGGGAAGTGAAAAACTGTTTTTT
TRBV29-1	TRBJ1-2	NA	NA	CSVEASNYGYTF	TGCAGCGTTGAAGCCTCGAACTATGGCTACACCTTC
TRBV7-9	TRBJ2-1	TRBD2	once	CASSSGTSGTNEQFF	TGTGCCAGCAGCTCCGGGACTAGCGGGACCAATGAGCAGTTCTTC
TRBV19	TRBJ2-2	TRBD1	NA	CASRGLDTGELFF	TGTGCCAGCAGGGGGTTGGACACCGGGGAGCTGTTTTTT
TRBV5-1	TRBJ2-2	TRBD1	NA	CASSLETGGTGELFF	TGCGCCAGCAGCTTGGAGACAGGGGGCACCGGGGAGCTGTTTTTT
TRBV3-1/TRBV3-2	TRBJ1-3	NA	NA	CASSQQNSGNTIYF	TGTGCCAGCAGCCAACAGAACTCTGGAAACACCATATATTTT
TRBV25-1	TRBJ2-7	TRBD2	NA	CASSEGLAGGYEQYF	TGTGCCAGCAGTGAAGGACTAGCGGGAGGATACGAGCAGTACTTC
TRBV7-9	TRBJ2-4	NA	NA	CASSSIPGSLLMTNIQYF	TGTGCCAGCAGCTCCATCCCGGGTAGCCTCCTGATGACAAACATTCAGTACTTC
TRBV7-2	TRBJ2-1	TRBD2	NA	CASSLASGRDEQFF	TGTGCCAGCAGCTTGGCTAGCGGGAGGGATGAGCAGTTCTTC
TRBV3-1/TRBV3-2	TRBJ1-5	NA	NA	CASSQGDSQPQHF	TGTGCCAGCAGCCAAGGTGATAGTCAGCCCCAGCATTTT
TRBV6-4	TRBJ2-3	NA	once	CASSESYRGDTQYF	TGTGCCAGCAGTGAATCCTACCGGGGAGATACGCAGTATTTT
TRBV19	TRBJ2-1	TRBD2	NA	CASSISGASYNEQFF	TGTGCCAGTAGTATTAGCGGGGCCTCCTACAATGAGCAGTTCTTC
TRBV18	TRBJ2-1	TRBD2	NA	CASSPRTSENNEQFF	TGTGCCAGCTCACCCCGGACTAGCGAGAACAATGAGCAGTTCTTC
TRBV6-1	TRBJ1-5	NA	NA	CASSENGGAGDQPQHF	TGTGCCAGCAGTGAAAATGGGGGCGCGGGGGATCAGCCCCAGCATTTT
TRBV6-6	TRBJ1-5	NA	few	CASRTRYGQPQHF	TGTGCCAGCAGGACTCGATATGGTCAGCCCCAGCATTTT
TRBV29-1	TRBJ1-1	NA	NA	CSVYQGTEAFF	TGCAGCGTTTACCAGGGCACTGAAGCTTTCTTT
TRBV12-5	TRBJ2-3	NA	NA	CASAGLTYTDTQYF	TGTGCTAGTGCCGGACTAACCTACACAGATACGCAGTATTTT
TRBV6-5	TRBJ2-3	TRBD2	NA	CASSPGGSTDTQYF	TGTGCCAGCAGCCCGGGGGGAAGCACAGATACGCAGTATTTT
TRBV7-6	TRBJ2-6	NA	NA	CASSLFSASSGANVLTF	TGTGCCAGCAGCTTATTCTCCGCGAGCTCTGGGGCCAACGTCCTGACTTTC
TRBV7-2	TRBJ2-3	NA	NA	CASSLEGVSTDTQYF	TGTGCCAGCAGCTTAGAGGGGGTGAGCACAGATACGCAGTATTTT
TRBV7-6	TRBJ2-5	TRBD2	NA	CASSLAGGQETQYF	TGTGCCAGCAGCTTGGCGGGAGGTCAAGAGACCCAGTACTTC
TRBV28	TRBJ1-5	NA	NA	CASSLISGNQPQHF	TGTGCCAGCAGTTTAATCTCCGGGAATCAGCCCCAGCATTTT
TRBV3-1/TRBV3-2	TRBJ1-6	NA	NA	CASSSHLSSYNSPLHF	TGTGCCAGCAGCTCCCACCTAAGCTCCTATAATTCACCCCTCCACTTT
TRBV7-7	TRBJ2-7	TRBD2	NA	CASSSGLAGYEQYF	TGTGCTAGCAGCTCCGGACTAGCGGGGTACGAGCAGTACTTC
TRBV6-5	TRBJ1-2	TRBD1	once	CASRSQGGANYGYTF	TGTGCCAGCAGGTCACAGGGGGGGGCTAACTATGGCTACACCTTC
TRBV6-2/TRBV6-3	TRBJ2-3	TRBD2	NA	CASSGGGATDTQYF	TGTGCCAGCAGCGGCGGGGGGGCAACAGATACGCAGTATTTT
TRBV2	TRBJ2-1	TRBD2	NA	CASSPGTSGTNEQFF	TGTGCCAGCAGTCCCGGGACTAGCGGGACAAATGAGCAGTTCTTC
TRBV18	TRBJ1-1	NA	NA	CASSAARDTEAFF	TGTGCCAGCTCAGCCGCCAGGGACACTGAAGCTTTCTTT
TRBV29-1	TRBJ1-5	TRBD1	NA	CSVATGVNQPQHF	TGCAGCGTTGCGACAGGGGTCAATCAGCCCCAGCATTTT
TRBV12-3/TRBV12-4	TRBJ1-1	NA	NA	CASSLKMNTEAFF	TGTGCCAGCAGCCTTAAAATGAACACTGAAGCTTTCTTT
TRBV5-6	TRBJ1-2	TRBD1	NA	CASSQYGQDFYGYTF	TGTGCCAGCAGCCAATACGGACAGGACTTCTATGGCTACACCTTC
TRBV7-2	TRBJ2-2	TRBD1	once	CASSFRGQGNTGELFF	TGTGCCAGCAGCTTTAGGGGACAGGGGAACACCGGGGAGCTGTTTTTT
TRBV6-1	TRBJ1-2	TRBD1	NA	CASSEAFTGATNYGYTF	TGTGCCAGCAGTGAAGCCTTTACAGGGGCGACTAACTATGGCTACACCTTC
TRBV5-1	TRBJ2-5	NA	once	CASSSLGVRGQETQYF	TGCGCCAGCAGCTCCCTAGGTGTGCGGGGCCAAGAGACCCAGTACTTC
TRBV27	TRBJ2-7	TRBD1	NA	CASSLSYRGPGGYHGVQGEQYF	TGTGCCAGCAGTTTATCTTACAGGGGGCCGGGAGGCTACCATGGGGTTCAGGGCGAGCAGTACTTC
TRBV20-1	TRBJ1-2	NA	NA	CSALGGSGYTF	TGCAGTGCCCTCGGAGGGAGCGGCTACACCTTC
TRBV20-1	TRBJ2-1	NA	NA	CSAQDFNEQFF	TGCAGTGCCCAGGACTTCAATGAGCAGTTCTTC
TRBV7-6	TRBJ2-5	TRBD2	NA	CASSLALLGGQETQYF	TGTGCCAGCAGCTTAGCCCTTTTGGGAGGGCAGGAGACCCAGTACTTC
TRBV9	TRBJ1-1	TRBD1	NA	CASSAQTGTEAFF	TGTGCCAGCAGTGCTCAGACAGGGACTGAAGCTTTCTTT
TRBV9	TRBJ2-2	NA	NA	CASSFTQRAANTGELFF	TGTGCCAGCAGCTTCACTCAGCGGGCCGCGAACACCGGGGAGCTGTTTTTT
TRBV7-2	TRBJ2-1	NA	NA	CASSSLVGANEQFF	TGTGCCAGCAGCTCCCTTGTCGGAGCTAATGAGCAGTTCTTC
TRBV4-3	TRBJ1-6	NA	NA	CASSQDAGIFNSPLHF	TGCGCCAGCAGCCAAGATGCAGGGATCTTTAATTCACCCCTCCACTTT
TRBV28	TRBJ2-3	NA	NA	CASSRSSSTDTQYF	TGTGCCAGCAGTCGGTCCTCTAGCACAGATACGCAGTATTTT
TRBV7-2	TRBJ1-3	NA	NA	CASSLAGAGSGNTIYF	TGTGCCAGCAGCTTAGCGGGGGCAGGCTCTGGAAACACCATATATTTT
TRBV6-4	TRBJ2-3	NA	NA	CASSDSHFTDTQYF	TGTGCCAGCAGTGACTCGCACTTCACAGATACGCAGTATTTT
TRBV7-9	TRBJ1-1	TRBD1	NA	CASSLRDSNTEAFF	TGTGCCAGCAGCTTAAGGGACAGCAACACTGAAGCTTTCTTT
TRBV28	TRBJ2-7	TRBD1	NA	CASSSLETGHFSYEQYF	TGTGCCAGCAGTTCACTCGAGACAGGGCATTTCTCCTACGAGCAGTACTTC
TRBV2	TRBJ2-7	TRBD1	NA	CASSSPGTGFSYEQYF	TGTGCCAGCAGTTCACCCGGGACAGGGTTTTCCTACGAGCAGTACTTC
TRBV9	TRBJ2-1	TRBD1	NA	CASSPGQGGYNEQFF	TGTGCCAGCAGCCCAGGACAGGGGGGGTACAATGAGCAGTTCTTC
TRBV19	TRBJ2-7	NA	NA	CASRTTMTGPYEQYF	TGTGCCAGTAGGACGACAATGACAGGCCCCTACGAGCAGTACTTC
TRBV5-1	TRBJ2-3	TRBD1	NA	CASGRDRGTDTQYF	TGCGCCAGCGGCCGGGACAGGGGCACAGATACGCAGTATTTT
TRBV4-1	TRBJ2-7	TRBD2	NA	CASSQGRGASGSFYEQYF	TGCGCCAGCAGCCAAGGTAGGGGGGCTAGCGGGAGCTTCTACGAGCAGTACTTC
TRBV28	TRBJ2-1	NA	NA	CASSLEGGEGPYNEQFF	TGTGCCAGCAGTTTAGAAGGGGGGGAGGGCCCTTACAATGAGCAGTTCTTC
TRBV18	TRBJ1-1	TRBD1	NA	CASSPRQGANTEAFF	TGTGCCAGCTCACCGCGACAGGGGGCGAACACTGAAGCTTTCTTT